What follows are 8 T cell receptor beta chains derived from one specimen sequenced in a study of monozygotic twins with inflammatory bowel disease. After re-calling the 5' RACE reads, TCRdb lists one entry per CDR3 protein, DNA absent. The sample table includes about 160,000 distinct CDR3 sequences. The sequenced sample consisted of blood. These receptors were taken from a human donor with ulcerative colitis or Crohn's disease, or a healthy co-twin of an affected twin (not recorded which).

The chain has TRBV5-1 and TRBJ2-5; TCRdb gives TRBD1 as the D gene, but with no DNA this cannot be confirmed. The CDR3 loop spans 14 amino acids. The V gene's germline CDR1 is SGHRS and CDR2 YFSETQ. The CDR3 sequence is CASTQDTPHETQYF.

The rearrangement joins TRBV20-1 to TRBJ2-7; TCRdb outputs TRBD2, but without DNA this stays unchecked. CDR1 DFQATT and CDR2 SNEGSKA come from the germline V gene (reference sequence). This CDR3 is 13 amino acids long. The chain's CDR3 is CSATFSGSYEQYF.

The CDR3 here is CASSSGGSSYEQYF. This chain joins TRBV7-6 and TRBJ2-7. Germline V gives CDR1 SGHVS, CDR2 FNYEAQ. The CDR3 totals 14 residues.

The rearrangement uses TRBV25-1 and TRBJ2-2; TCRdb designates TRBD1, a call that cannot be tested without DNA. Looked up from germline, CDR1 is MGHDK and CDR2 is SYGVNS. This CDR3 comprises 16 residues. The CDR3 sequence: CASAPRTGLYTGELFF.

The CDR3 spells CASSLGQRPPQHF. The chain recombines TRBV7-9 with TRBJ1-5; TCRdb designates TRBD1, a call that cannot be tested without DNA. CDR1 and CDR2 from the germline V gene are SEHNR and FQNEAQ (reference sequence). The CDR3 is 13 amino acids. The whole variable domain, remainder taken from reference TRBV7-9 and TRBJ1-5, is DTGVSQNPRHKITKRGQNVTFRCDPISEHNRLYWYRQTLGQGPEFLTYFQNEAQLEKSRLLSDRFSAERPKGSFSTLEIQRTEQGDSAMYLCASSLGQRPPQHFGDGTRLSIL.

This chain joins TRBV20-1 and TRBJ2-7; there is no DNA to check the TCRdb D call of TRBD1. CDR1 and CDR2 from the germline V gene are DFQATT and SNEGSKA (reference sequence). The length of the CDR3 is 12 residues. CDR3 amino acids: CSAPDRVSEQYF.

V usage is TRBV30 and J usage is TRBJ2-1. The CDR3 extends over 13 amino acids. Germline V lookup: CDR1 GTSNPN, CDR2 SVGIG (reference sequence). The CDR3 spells CASSSNSYNEQFF.

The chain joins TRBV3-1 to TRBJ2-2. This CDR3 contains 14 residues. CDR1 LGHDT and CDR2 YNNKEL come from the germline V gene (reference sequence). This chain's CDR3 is CASSTRQSTGELFF.